The 20 T cell receptor beta chains reported below all come from one sample, sequenced in a study of blood T cell repertoires in COVID-19. Sequenced by immunoSEQ multiplex PCR; TCRdb stores in-frame clones only, minus some. The sample holds over 250,000 clones; 91% are singletons and the top ten take 2.6%. The sample was peripheral blood. All receptors derive from a person aged 18 to 35 with COVID-19, enrolled during active disease.

The CDR3 reads CASSGGLAGSYNEQFF. The CDR3 DNA reads TGTGCCAGCAGCGGGGGACTAGCGGGCTCCTACAATGAGCAGTTCTTC. The gene calls are TRBV2 and TRBJ2-1, with 12 bases identical to TRBD2. Trimming removed 6 bases from V and 0 bases from J; junction bases left unmatched: 3. The CDR3 loop spans 16 amino acids. CDR1 and CDR2 (germline): SNHLY, FYNNEI.

DNA for the CDR3: TGTGCCACCAGTGACCCGGGAGAGGGGCGAACCACAGATACGCAGTATTTT. This sequence encodes CATSDPGEGRTTDTQYF. The chain carries TRBV24-1 and TRBJ2-3, with a tentative D call TRBD2 (6 bases). The V gene's germline CDR1 is KGHDR and CDR2 SFDVKD. The CDR3 is 17 residues long. The V gene lost 4 bases and the J gene lost 2 bases, with 18 bases spanning the gap.

V usage is TRBV9 and J usage is TRBJ2-1; 13 nucleotides match TRBD2. The CDR3 length is 14 residues. J lost 11 bases, V lost 4 bases, and 6 bases had no gene match. The germline gives CDR1 SGDLS, CDR2 YYNGEE. This chain's CDR3 is CASSQTSGGEKQFF. The CDR3 bases are TGTGCCAGCAGCCAAACTAGCGGGGGGGAGAAGCAGTTCTTC.

The rearrangement links TRBV6-1 to TRBJ2-2; possible D gene TRBD2, 6 bases. Germline V gene data show CDR1 as MNHNS and CDR2 as SASEGT. Trimming left V 3 bases short and J 0 bases short, with 14 bases between. There are 17 residues in the CDR3. The CDR3 coding sequence is TGTGCCAGCAGTGAGGGAGGCTTCTTTACGAACACCGGGGAGCTGTTTTTT. Protein product: CASSEGGFFTNTGELFF.

This clone was observed a few times. This chain joins TRBV5-6 and TRBJ2-7; weak D call: TRBD1 (6 bases). V shed 5 bases and J shed 3 bases, with 18 bases lying between them. This CDR3 comprises 15 residues. Germline V gives CDR1 SGHDT, CDR2 YYEEEE. In nucleotides, the CDR3 is TGTGCCAGCAGGTCTACAGGGTCAAATATCTACGAGCAGTACTTC. It is translated as CASRSTGSNIYEQYF.

V and J are TRBV28 and TRBJ1-1; D is unresolved. CDR1 and CDR2 from the germline V gene are MDHEN and SYDVKM. Trimming cost V 2 bases and J 10 bases, with 14 bases left between them. The CDR3 is 13 residues long. This CDR3 is CASSLTQTVGAFF. CDR3 sequence (DNA): TGTGCCAGCAGTTTAACACAGACGGTTGGAGCTTTCTTT.

This rearrangement joins TRBV19 to TRBJ2-7; TRBD2 might be the D (7 bases). Germline CDR1 reads LNHDA; CDR2 reads SQIVND (reference sequence). V lost 3 bases to trimming and J lost 6 bases, with 15 bases between them. The CDR3 runs 14 residues. CDR3 residues: CASSISGEGSEQYF. The DNA for the CDR3 is TGTGCCAGTAGTATTTCAGGGGAGGGCTCCGAGCAGTACTTC.

This clone was recorded only once. The rearrangement uses TRBV6-5 and TRBJ2-7; 11 positions match TRBD1. Trimming at V came to 6 bases and at J to 0 bases, leaving 1 base not matched to a gene. The CDR3 length is 14 residues. Germline V gene data show CDR1 as MNHEY and CDR2 as SVGAGI. CDR3 coding DNA: TGTGCCAGCAGCGGGACAGGGGGCTCCTACGAGCAGTACTTC. Its translation: CASSGTGGSYEQYF.

The chain has TRBV25-1 and TRBJ2-5; D is unresolved. The germline V gene encodes CDR1 MGHDK and CDR2 SYGVNS. The V end was cut by 1 base, the J end by 3 bases, with 6 bases between. The CDR3 runs 13 residues. The CDR3 spells CASSESRKETQYF. In DNA, the CDR3 is TGTGCCAGCAGTGAATCTAGGAAAGAGACCCAGTACTTC. Based on the CDR3 plus reference TRBV25-1 and TRBJ2-5, the full variable domain is EADIYQTPRYLVIGTGKKITLECSQTMGHDKMYWYQQDPGMELHLIHYSYGVNSTEKGDLSSESTVSRIRTEHFPLTLESARPSHTSQYLCASSESRKETQYFGPGTRLLVL.

This chain links TRBV2 with TRBJ1-1; TRBD1 matches at 10 bases. The CDR3 is made up of 13 amino acids. Germline assignment: CDR1 SNHLY and CDR2 FYNNEI. V dropped 5 bases and J dropped 8; count of bases not matched to a gene: 5. DNA for the CDR3: TGTGCCAGCAGTCGACAGGGGGCCGGGGAAGCTTTCTTT. Translating it yields CASSRQGAGEAFF.

This clone was detected once. V is TRBV9 and J is TRBJ2-1; 7 bases align to TRBD2. The V gene's germline CDR1 is SGDLS and CDR2 YYNGEE. V was pared by 0 bases and J by 5 bases, with 5 bases of the junction left unmatched. This CDR3 has 15 amino acids. In nucleotides, the CDR3 is TGTGCCAGCAGCGTAGCGGGGAGGGCAAACAATGAGCAGTTCTTC. Protein product: CASSVAGRANNEQFF. Drawing the rest from reference TRBV9 and TRBJ2-1, the complete variable domain is DSGVTQTPKHLITATGQRVTLRCSPRSGDLSVYWYQQSLDQGLQFLIQYYNGEERAKGNILERFSAQQFPDLHSELNLSSLELGDSALYFCASSVAGRANNEQFFGPGTRLTVL.

The rearrangement links TRBV6-5 to TRBJ1-1; no clear D. The CDR3 is made up of 12 amino acids. V gave up 7 bases and J gave up 7 bases, with 13 bases separating them. Germline values: CDR1 MNHEY, CDR2 SVGAGI. CDR3 bases: TGTGCCAGCATTTCGGAGGAGGGTGAAGCTTTCTTT. It is translated as CASISEEGEAFF.

This chain joins TRBV7-8 and TRBJ2-1, with TRBD2 matching 7 bases. V lost 4 bases to trimming and J lost 7 bases; unmatched junction nucleotides: 13. The CDR3 has 16 amino acids. Germline CDR1 and CDR2: SGHVS and FQNEAQ. CDR3 sequence reads: CASSWFRRTRSNEQFF. CDR3 nucleotides: TGTGCCAGCAGCTGGTTCCGGAGGACTAGGTCTAATGAGCAGTTCTTC.

This chain links TRBV11-2 with TRBJ2-7, with TRBD1 matching 9 bases. The germline CDR1 and CDR2 sequences are SGHAT and FQNNGV. The J segment lost 2 bases and the V segment lost 0 bases, leaving 8 bases of the junction unmatched. The CDR3 spans 17 residues. In DNA form, the CDR3 reads TGTGCCAGCAGCTTAGATTGGAGGGACAGGGACCCCTACGAGCAGTACTTC. Translating gives CASSLDWRDRDPYEQYF.

The chain recombines TRBV7-9 with TRBJ2-7; 9 bases agree with TRBD1. V was pared by 1 base and J by 4 bases, with 2 bases of the junction left unmatched. CDR3 size: 14 residues. CDR1 and CDR2 from the germline V gene are SEHNR and FQNEAQ (reference sequence). CDR3 bases: TGTGCCAGCAGCTTAGGTGGACAGGGGTACGAGCAGTACTTC. Protein: CASSLGGQGYEQYF.

This sequence joins TRBV28 and TRBJ1-4, with 8 bases lining up with TRBD1. This CDR3 is built from 13 residues. Germline CDR1 MDHEN, CDR2 SYDVKM. Here the CDR3 DNA reads TGTTCAAGCCAAGACAGGGGCACAGGCGAACTGTTTTTT. Translating it yields CSSQDRGTGELFF.

The chain joins TRBV19 to TRBJ1-5, with D perhaps TRBD1 (6 bases). The germline V gene encodes CDR1 LNHDA and CDR2 SQIVND (reference sequence). V dropped 5 bases and J dropped 1 base, with 12 bases sitting between them. CDR3 length: 15 residues. CDR3 region: CASSPRRGSNQPQHF. CDR3 in DNA: TGTGCCAGTAGTCCCCGTAGGGGGAGCAATCAGCCCCAGCATTTT.

This rearrangement joins TRBV28 to TRBJ1-1; 7 bases line up with TRBD1. Germline V gene lookup returns CDR1 MDHEN and CDR2 SYDVKM. V shed 6 bases, J shed 5 bases, and the junction held 6 bases outside the gene matches. This CDR3 contains 13 residues. CDR3 nucleotides: TGTGCCAGCAGCCCACAGGGGAGGACTGAAGCTTTCTTT. As protein: CASSPQGRTEAFF.

This clone was detected once. The chain employs TRBV21-1 and TRBJ2-3; the table names TRBD1, a call not compared with the DNA. TRBV21-1 counts as a pseudogene. CDR3 length: 17 amino acids. CDR3 loop: CASPNPRASSSTDTQYF. The CDR3 DNA reads TGTGCCAGCCCCAATCCCAGGGCTTCCTCTAGCACAGATACGCAGTATTTT.

The chain recombines TRBV4-1 with TRBJ2-1, with TRBD1 matching 8 bases. This CDR3 spans 14 amino acids. V dropped 4 bases and J dropped 3; count of bases not matched to a gene: 2. The germline CDR1 and CDR2 sequences are MGHRA and YSYEKL. CDR3 loop: CASSPGQGYNEQFF. CDR3 nucleotide sequence: TGCGCCAGCAGCCCAGGACAGGGCTACAATGAGCAGTTCTTC.